This T cell receptor beta chain derives from a study of T cell changes during pregnancy in multiple sclerosis (dated by TCRdb to about 2019). About the full investigation: Changes in the T cell repertoire over the course of pregnancy were examined in this study in women with multiple sclerosis.

The library was prepared using the immunoSEQ multiplex PCR assay. TCRdb took over this immuneACCESS table, retaining in-frame rearrangements with V and J assigned. Such tables are incomplete; in checked studies, under half of the missing clones stem from an unresolved V gene, and the remainder is unexplained. This sample holds about 47,000 clones; 90% to 95% were observed only once. The ten most abundant clones make up roughly 2.1% of the sample. Remarks on this clone: Its binding antigen is unknown. Base qualities are missing; no much larger clone stands one base away.

Sample: peripheral blood, taken in the third trimester of pregnancy. The TCR was taken from a female donor with multiple sclerosis, enrolled in a pregnancy study.

The CDR3 amino acid sequence is: CASSLILAGSTDTQYF. The sequence in DNA is TGTGCCAGCAGCTTGATTCTAGCGGGTAGCACAGATACGCAGTATTTT. The chain employs TRBV5-4 and TRBJ2-3; TRBD2 matches 8 bases in the middle. Its CDR3 holds 16 amino acids, cysteine through phenylalanine. Only CDR3 DNA remains: 48 bases, in frame from the first base. V and J are trimmed by 1 base and 0 bases, and the gene matches miss 4 bases of the junction. Reading the germline V gene (reference sequence) gives CDR1 SGHNT and CDR2 YYREEE.